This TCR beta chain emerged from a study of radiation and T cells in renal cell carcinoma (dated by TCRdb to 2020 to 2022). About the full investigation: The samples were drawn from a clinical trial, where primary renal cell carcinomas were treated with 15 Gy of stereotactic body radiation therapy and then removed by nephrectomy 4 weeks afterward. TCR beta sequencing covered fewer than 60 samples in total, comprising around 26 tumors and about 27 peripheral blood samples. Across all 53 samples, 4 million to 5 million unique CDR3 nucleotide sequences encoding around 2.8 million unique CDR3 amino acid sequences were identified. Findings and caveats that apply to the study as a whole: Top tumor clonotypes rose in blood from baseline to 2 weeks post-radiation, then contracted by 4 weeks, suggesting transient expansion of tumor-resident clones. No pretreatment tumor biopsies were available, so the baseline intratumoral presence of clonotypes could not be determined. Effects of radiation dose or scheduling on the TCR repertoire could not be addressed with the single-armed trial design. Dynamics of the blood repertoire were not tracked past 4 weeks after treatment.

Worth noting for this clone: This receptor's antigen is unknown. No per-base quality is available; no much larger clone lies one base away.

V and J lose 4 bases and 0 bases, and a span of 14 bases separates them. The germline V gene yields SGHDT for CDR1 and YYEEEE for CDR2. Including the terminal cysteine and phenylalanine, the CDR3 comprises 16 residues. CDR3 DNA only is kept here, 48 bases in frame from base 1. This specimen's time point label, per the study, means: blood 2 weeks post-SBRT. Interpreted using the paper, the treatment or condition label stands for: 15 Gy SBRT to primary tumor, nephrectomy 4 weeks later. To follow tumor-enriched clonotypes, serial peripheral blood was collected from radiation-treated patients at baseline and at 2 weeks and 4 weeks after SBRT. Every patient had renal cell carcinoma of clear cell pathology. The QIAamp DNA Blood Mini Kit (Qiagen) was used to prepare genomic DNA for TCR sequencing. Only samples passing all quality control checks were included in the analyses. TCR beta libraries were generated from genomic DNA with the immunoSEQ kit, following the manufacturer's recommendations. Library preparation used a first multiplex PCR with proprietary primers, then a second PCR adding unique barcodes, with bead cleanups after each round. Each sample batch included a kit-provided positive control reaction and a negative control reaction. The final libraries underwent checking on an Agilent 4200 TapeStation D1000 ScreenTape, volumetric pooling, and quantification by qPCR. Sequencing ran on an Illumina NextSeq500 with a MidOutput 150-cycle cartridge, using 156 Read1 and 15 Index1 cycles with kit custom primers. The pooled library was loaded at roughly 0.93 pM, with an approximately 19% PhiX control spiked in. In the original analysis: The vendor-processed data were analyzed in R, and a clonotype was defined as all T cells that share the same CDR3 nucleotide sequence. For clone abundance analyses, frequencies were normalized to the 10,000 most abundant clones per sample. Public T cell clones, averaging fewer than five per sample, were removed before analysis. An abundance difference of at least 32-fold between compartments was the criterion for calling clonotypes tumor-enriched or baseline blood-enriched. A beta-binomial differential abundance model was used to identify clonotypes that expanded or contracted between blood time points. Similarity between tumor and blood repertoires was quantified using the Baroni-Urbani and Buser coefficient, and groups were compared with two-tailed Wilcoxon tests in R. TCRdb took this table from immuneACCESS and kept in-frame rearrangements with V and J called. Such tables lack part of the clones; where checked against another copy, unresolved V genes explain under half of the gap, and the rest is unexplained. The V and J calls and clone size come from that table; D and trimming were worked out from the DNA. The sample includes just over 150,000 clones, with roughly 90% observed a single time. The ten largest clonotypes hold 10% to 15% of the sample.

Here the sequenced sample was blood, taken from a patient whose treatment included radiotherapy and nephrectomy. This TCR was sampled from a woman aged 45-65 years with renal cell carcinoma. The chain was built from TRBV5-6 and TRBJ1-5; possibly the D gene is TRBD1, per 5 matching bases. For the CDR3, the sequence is CASSNDRDLSNQPQHF. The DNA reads TGTGCCAGCAGCAACGACCGGGACCTTAGCAATCAGCCCCAGCATTTT.